This TCR beta chain was identified during a study of blood T cell repertoires in COVID-19. Per the study methods: Amplification with reference gene primers provided the estimates of nucleated cell counts. Using immunoSEQ multiplex PCR, the repertoire was profiled, and TCRdb retains in-frame clones only, with some absent. V and J calls plus clone size are reproduced from that table; the DNA served to infer D and trimming. Of some 300,000 clones listed, roughly 87% are singletons. V shed 0 bases, J shed 7 bases, and the junction held 7 bases outside the gene matches. The CDR3 is 16 amino acids. CDR1 KGHSH and CDR2 LQKENI come from the germline V gene. Participants, about 18 to 90 years old, spanned around 26 US areas. Researchers sorted participants into cohorts using their self-reported clinical history. Two negative PCRs, clearance, or symptom resolution had been documented for recovered Cohort 3 donors.

The V call is TRBV18, the J call TRBJ2-1; 9 bases map to TRBD2. This TCR was sampled from a woman aged 25 to 39 who had recovered from COVID-19. Sample: PBMCs or T cells enriched from blood (not recorded which). DNA for the CDR3: TGTGCCAGCTCACCACCGCTTAGCGGGGGTGGTAATGAGCAGTTCTTC. Its protein product is CASSPPLSGGGNEQFF.